This record looks at one T cell receptor (beta chain) sequence and its context. Its cognate antigen is unknown. TCR beta cDNA libraries had unique molecular identifiers. TCRdb reprocessed the PCR reads with MiXCR, giving one entry per CDR3 protein. The sample lists roughly 800,000 distinct CDR3 sequences, just under 30% occurring once. The data derive from a study of post-analysis software for immune sequencing data. General study results and limits: The study found TRBV5-6, TRBV5-1 and TRBV20-1 among roughly 5 TRBV segments more frequent in patients than controls. F measure grouped same-batch samples tightly together. Significantly lower normalized Chao1 diversity was seen in multiple sclerosis patients than in controls.

The germline V gene has CDR1 LGHDT and CDR2 YNNKEL (reference sequence). After removal of 4 bases from V and 0 bases from J, the junction contained 3 bases not matched to a gene. This CDR3 comprises 15 residues. Sequenced input: blood. The sequence derives from a girl between 10 and 17 years old with multiple sclerosis. The chain employs TRBV3-1 and TRBJ1-2, with 9 positions matching TRBD1. The CDR3 DNA sequence: TGTGCCAGCAGCCGGGGACAGGGCGCTAACTATGGCTACACCTTC. This codes for CASSRGQGANYGYTF.